Each of the 13 T cell receptor beta chains below was sequenced from the same sample in a study of blood T cell repertoires in COVID-19. Profiled with immunoSEQ multiplex PCR; TCRdb holds only in-frame clones, not every one. The table shows around 230,000 clones, with roughly 88% occurring only once. Sequenced sample: peripheral blood. The receptor set was obtained from a middle-aged man with acute or convalescent COVID-19.

This clone was picked up one time. The chain joins TRBV3-1 (or the pseudogene TRBV3-2) to TRBJ2-7, with D maybe TRBD2 (7 bases). Germline assignment: CDR1 LGHDT and CDR2 YNNKEL (reference sequence). Between the trimmed V and J ends, which lost 0 bases and 4 bases, there was a span of 16 bases. The CDR3 totals 16 residues. The CDR3 sequence: CASSQDLFGGLYEQYF. CDR3 in DNA: TGTGCCAGCAGCCAAGATCTTTTCGGGGGGCTTTACGAGCAGTACTTC.

This chain joins TRBV7-8 and TRBJ2-1; TRBD2 matches at 13 bases. The germline V gene has CDR1 SGHVS and CDR2 FQNEAQ. The CDR3 is 16 amino acids. The V gene end was trimmed by 6 bases and the J gene end by 4 bases; junction bases not matched to a gene: 6. The CDR3 bases are TGTGCCAGCAGTTCACTAGCGGGAGGGCCTTACAATGAGCAGTTCTTC. Translating it yields CASSSLAGGPYNEQFF.

As DNA, the CDR3 is TGTGCCAGTAGTATAGATCTCGGCGGTACTGAAGCTTTCTTT. It codes for CASSIDLGGTEAFF. The chain couples TRBV19 to TRBJ1-1; no definite D call. The germline gives CDR1 LNHDA, CDR2 SQIVND (reference sequence). The CDR3 has 14 residues. Trimming removed 0 bases from V and 5 bases from J, with 10 bases in between.

The rearrangement uses TRBV7-2 and TRBJ2-2; maybe TRBD1 (5 bases). Germline V gene lookup returns CDR1 SGHTA and CDR2 FQGNSA. The CDR3 covers 13 residues. With 6 bases removed from V and 5 bases from J, the gap between germline ends came to 10 bases. The CDR3 DNA reads as TGTGCCAGCAGACCTACAGGAACCGGGGAGCTGTTTTTT. Translating it yields CASRPTGTGELFF. The full variable domain, completed using reference TRBV7-2 and TRBJ2-2, is GAGVSQSPSNKVTEKGKDVELRCDPISGHTALYWYRQSLGQGLEFLIYFQGNSAPDKSGLPSDRFSAERTGGSVSTLTIQRTQQEDSAVYLCASRPTGTGELFFGEGSRLTVL.

The chain is built from TRBV12-3 or TRBV12-4 and TRBJ1-3; no firm D call. The V and J ends lost 5 bases and 2 bases respectively, with 7 bases between them. This CDR3 is 13 amino acids long. Here the CDR3 reads CASSGGTGNTIYF. CDR3 nucleotide sequence: TGTGCCAGCAGTGGAGGAACTGGAAACACCATATATTTT.

The table lists this clone with a few counts. This sequence joins TRBV7-2 and TRBJ1-1; maybe TRBD1 (5 bases). Looked up from germline, CDR1 is SGHTA and CDR2 is FQGNSA. CDR3 size: 14 residues. The germline V and J ends were trimmed by 0 bases and 2 bases, with 7 bases remaining between them. CDR3 nucleotide sequence: TGTGCCAGCAGCTTAGCGGGGGGTAACACTGAAGCTTTCTTT. Translation: CASSLAGGNTEAFF.

Only a few counts were recorded for this clone. The J gene is TRBJ2-3, the V gene TRBV4-3; D uncertain. The CDR3 consists of 14 residues. V was pared by 0 bases and J by 5 bases, with 9 bases between. The V gene's germline CDR1 is LGHNA and CDR2 YSLEER. The CDR3 bases are TGCGCCAGCAGCCAAGAATTGGCCGAAGATACGCAGTATTTT. This gives the protein CASSQELAEDTQYF.

The chain joins TRBV27 to TRBJ1-6, with D unclear. The CDR3 extends over 14 amino acids. V lost 0 bases and J 9 bases, leaving 9 bases between the germline ends. Germline CDR1 and CDR2: MNHEY and SMNVEV (reference sequence). The CDR3 here is CASSLSREVSPLHF. In nucleotides, the CDR3 is TGTGCCAGCAGTTTATCAAGAGAGGTTTCACCCCTCCACTTT.

This chain uses TRBV21-1 with TRBJ1-3; the table's D call of TRBD1 was not tested on the DNA. TRBV21-1 is a documented pseudogene. CDR3 length: 16 residues. The CDR3 protein is CASRTTGAAVGNTIYF. Written as DNA, the CDR3 is TGTGCCAGCAGGACAACAGGGGCGGCTGTGGGAAACACCATATATTTT.

The gene calls are TRBV7-9 and TRBJ2-5, with TRBD1 identical over 9 bases. Germline V gives CDR1 SEHNR, CDR2 FQNEAQ (reference sequence). The length of the CDR3 is 14 residues. V shed 5 bases and J 5 bases; nucleotides not matched to a gene: 6. The CDR3 coding sequence is TGTGCCAGCAGCCGGGACAGGGCTGGCGAGACCCAGTACTTC. Amino acid sequence: CASSRDRAGETQYF.

The table lists this clone with a count of one. One junction end disagrees with the germline gene, perhaps due to a read error. The rearrangement uses TRBV4-1 and TRBJ1-1; D gene uncertain. The CDR3 is made up of 14 amino acids. The germline V gene encodes CDR1 MGHRA and CDR2 YSYEKL. CDR3 loop: CASSVEGLKTEAFF. In DNA, the CDR3 is TGCGCCAGCAGCGTTGAGGGCCTGAAGACTGAAGCTTTCTTT.

This chain connects TRBV3-1 (or the pseudogene TRBV3-2) to TRBJ1-2; D is possibly TRBD1 (6 bases). CDR1 and CDR2 (germline): LGHDT, YNNKEL (reference sequence). This CDR3 has 16 amino acids. The ends were cut back, 4 bases at V and 4 bases at J, with 19 bases in the middle. CDR3: CASSRSGPRGGYGYTF. DNA of the CDR3: TGTGCCAGCAGCCGATCCGGGCCAAGAGGGGGCTATGGCTACACCTTC.

The chain employs TRBV19 and TRBJ1-1, with 7 bases identical to TRBD1. The CDR3 loop spans 14 amino acids. Germline V gene sequence: CDR1 LNHDA, CDR2 SQIVND (reference sequence). Trimming took 5 bases from V and 1 from J; bases not matched to a gene: 4. The chain's CDR3 is CASSVRTGNTEAFF. CDR3 DNA sequence: TGTGCCAGTAGTGTCCGGACAGGGAACACTGAAGCTTTCTTT.